A selection of T cell receptor beta chains follows, all from one sample in a study of cytomegalovirus exposure and HLA in healthy donors. The protocol was immunoSEQ multiplex PCR, while the TCRdb copy is restricted to in-frame clones and leaves out a portion. The profile shows about 160,000 clones, around four fifths of them singletons. Sample: PBMCs. All receptors derive from a man aged 18 to 35 in good health and CMV-seropositive. Both conserved end residues are part of each CDR3. A D gene is named only where the DNA matches it firmly. The size entry is marked missing in some rows and otherwise reads once, few, many or a size class.

j_call	clone_size	v_call	d_call	cdr3_aa	cdr3_nt
TRBJ2-7	few	TRBV29-1	TRBD2	CSARLAGGFYEQYF	TGCAGCGCTCGACTAGCGGGAGGGTTCTACGAGCAGTACTTC
TRBJ2-7	once	TRBV2	NA	CATRDEGTGSYEQYF	TGTGCCACACGGGACGAGGGGACTGGCTCCTACGAGCAGTACTTC
TRBJ1-1	NA	TRBV7-9	TRBD1	CASSFGQGARAEAFF	TGTGCCAGCAGCTTTGGACAGGGGGCTCGGGCTGAAGCTTTCTTT
TRBJ2-7	NA	TRBV6-1	TRBD1	CASSTGTGGYEQYF	TGTGCCAGCAGTACTGGGACAGGGGGGTACGAGCAGTACTTC
TRBJ2-1	NA	TRBV27	NA	CASAAGRVYNEQFF	TGTGCCAGCGCCGCGGGTAGGGTATACAATGAGCAGTTCTTC
TRBJ1-1	NA	TRBV6-1	NA	CAESRIDSEAFF	TGTGCCGAGTCCAGGATCGACAGCGAAGCTTTCTTT
TRBJ1-1	NA	TRBV7-2	NA	CASSFLIGQEAFF	TGTGCCAGCAGCTTTTTAATTGGACAGGAAGCTTTCTTT
TRBJ2-1	NA	TRBV7-2	NA	CASSFIRDRNEQFF	TGTGCCAGCAGCTTCATCCGGGATCGGAATGAGCAGTTCTTC
TRBJ2-7	NA	TRBV6-1	NA	CASSENWAVREQYF	TGTGCCAGCAGTGAAAATTGGGCAGTTCGCGAGCAGTACTTC
TRBJ2-7	once	TRBV9	NA	CASSPWGSTPYEQYF	TGTGCCAGCAGCCCCTGGGGCTCCACCCCCTACGAGCAGTACTTC
TRBJ2-3	NA	TRBV6-6	TRBD2	CASSYSLGLSLDTQYF	TGTGCCAGCAGTTACTCGCTGGGACTATCACTAGATACGCAGTATTTT
TRBJ2-1	few	TRBV7-9	NA	CASSLPLTGRQGTYNEQFF	TGTGCCAGCAGCTTACCGCTCACGGGGAGGCAGGGCACCTACAATGAGCAGTTCTTC
TRBJ2-1	few	TRBV7-2	NA	CASSRWGPIGNEQFF	TGTGCCAGCTCTCGTTGGGGGCCGATAGGCAATGAGCAGTTCTTC
TRBJ2-1	NA	TRBV5-1	NA	CASSADSGGPYNEQFF	TGCGCCAGCAGCGCAGATTCCGGGGGACCCTACAATGAGCAGTTCTTC
TRBJ2-2	NA	TRBV6-1	NA	CASSGGRTPAGELFF	TGTGCCAGCTCCGGAGGGAGGACCCCGGCCGGGGAGCTGTTTTTT
TRBJ2-7	few	TRBV6-1	NA	CAISANSTYEQYF	TGTGCCATCAGTGCCAACAGCACTTACGAGCAGTACTTC
TRBJ2-5	NA	TRBV13	TRBD2	CASSLVGTSGSETQYF	TGTGCCAGCAGCTTAGTAGGGACTAGCGGGAGTGAGACCCAGTACTTC
TRBJ2-4	few	TRBV21-1	NA	CASTAAWDGGGEYF	TGTGCCAGCACTGCCGCTTGGGACGGCGGGGGGGAGTACTTC
TRBJ2-7	NA	TRBV7-3	NA	CASSSGRSSSYEQYF	TGTGCCAGCAGCTCTGGGCGCTCCAGCTCCTACGAGCAGTACTTC
TRBJ1-1	once	TRBV19	TRBD1	CASTSGGNTEAFF	TGTGCCAGTACCTCAGGGGGCAATACTGAAGCTTTCTTT
TRBJ2-1	NA	TRBV5-1	NA	CASSLGGRVNEQFF	TGCGCCAGCAGCTTGGGTGGCAGGGTCAATGAGCAGTTCTTC
TRBJ2-6	NA	TRBV28	NA	CASSSTGANVLTF	TGTGCCAGCAGTTCAACTGGGGCCAACGTCCTGACTTTC
TRBJ1-2	once	TRBV29-1	NA	CSVLDSNYGYTF	TGCAGCGTCCTCGACAGCAACTATGGCTACACCTTC
TRBJ1-3	NA	TRBV2	NA	CASSARTDSGNTIYF	TGTGCCAGCAGTGCCCGGACAGACTCTGGAAACACCATATATTTT
TRBJ2-3	NA	TRBV27	TRBD1	CASSSITDREDTQYF	TGTGCCAGCAGTTCGATCACGGACAGGGAGGATACGCAGTATTTT
TRBJ2-5	NA	TRBV10-3	TRBD2	CAISTGEGREKTQYF	TGTGCCATCAGCACGGGGGAGGGCCGGGAAAAGACCCAGTACTTC
TRBJ1-5	NA	TRBV5-4	NA	CASSLGQKQPQHF	TGTGCCAGCAGCTTGGGTCAGAAGCAGCCCCAGCATTTT
TRBJ1-1	NA	TRBV4-2	TRBD1	CASSPRTGTNTEAFF	TGTGCCAGCAGCCCACGGACAGGGACGAACACTGAAGCTTTCTTT
TRBJ2-1	NA	TRBV5-6	TRBD2	CASSLAGGAYNEQFF	TGTGCCAGCAGCTTAGCGGGAGGGGCCTACAATGAGCAGTTCTTC
TRBJ2-3	NA	TRBV5-1	NA	CASSLAYGEQYF	TGCGCCAGCAGCTTGGCCTATGGAGAGCAGTATTTT
TRBJ1-2	NA	TRBV7-2	NA	CASSPGHGSSSPDYGYTF	TGTGCCAGCAGCCCCGGCCATGGGAGCAGTTCGCCTGACTATGGCTACACCTTC
TRBJ1-2	once	TRBV9	TRBD1	CASSVEGTGGDGYTF	TGTGCCAGCAGCGTAGAGGGGACAGGGGGCGACGGCTACACCTTC
TRBJ2-7	NA	TRBV7-2	NA	CASSTTGTGGYEQYF	TGTGCCAGCAGCACAACCGGGACTGGAGGTTACGAGCAGTACTTC
TRBJ2-7	NA	TRBV4-1	NA	CASSQVRGLEQYF	TGCGCCAGCAGCCAAGTCCGAGGCCTCGAGCAGTACTTC
TRBJ1-2	NA	TRBV6-1	TRBD1	CASSDRVGNGYTF	TGTGCCAGCAGCGACAGGGTAGGCAATGGCTACACCTTC
TRBJ1-2	NA	TRBV19	NA	CASHLAGGPNYGYTF	TGTGCCAGTCATCTTGCAGGTGGGCCTAACTATGGCTACACCTTC
TRBJ1-2	NA	TRBV5-1	NA	CASSLGRQVANYGYTF	TGCGCCAGCAGCTTGGGGCGACAGGTCGCTAACTATGGCTACACCTTC
TRBJ1-1	NA	TRBV11-2	NA	CASSGEVAFF	TGTGCCAGCAGCGGGGAGGTAGCTTTCTTT
TRBJ1-4	NA	TRBV7-2	TRBD1	CASSSHRGYNEKLFF	TGTGCCAGCAGCTCCCACAGGGGGTATAATGAAAAACTGTTTTTT
TRBJ1-2	NA	TRBV4-1	NA	CASSQRRDRFNYGYTF	TGCGCCAGCAGCCAGAGACGAGACAGGTTCAACTATGGCTACACCTTC
TRBJ2-1	NA	TRBV7-9	NA	CASSLLDNKVEQFF	TGTGCCAGCAGCCTTCTCGACAATAAGGTTGAGCAGTTCTTC
TRBJ2-2	NA	TRBV7-2	TRBD1	CASRRDRNTGELFF	TGTGCCAGCAGGAGGGACAGGAACACCGGGGAGCTGTTTTTT
TRBJ1-5	few	TRBV2	TRBD1	CASRAPGQGASQPQHF	TGTGCCAGCAGAGCTCCGGGACAGGGGGCTTCTCAGCCCCAGCATTTT
TRBJ2-7	NA	TRBV11-2	TRBD2	CASSVGGRAAPDYEQYF	TGTGCCAGCAGCGTAGGTGGGAGGGCGGCTCCCGACTACGAGCAGTACTTC
TRBJ2-1	NA	TRBV5-6	NA	CASSLGDWGNEQFF	TGTGCCAGCAGCTTGGGGGACTGGGGGAATGAGCAGTTCTTC